This T cell receptor beta chain originates from a study of cytomegalovirus exposure and HLA in healthy donors. The PCR employed 60 Vbeta primers together with 13 Jbeta primers. Data came from immunoSEQ multiplex PCR; TCRdb stores just in-frame clones and leaves some out. The top ten clones hold around 1.9% of a sample with 130,000 or so clones, 70% to 85% of them seen once. Findings of the study overall: In vitro experiments confirmed that three CMV-associated chains were specific for CMV antigens. It was in a later analysis that TCR association rates were seen to vary by HLA locus, highest for DRB1 and lowest for HLA-C.

Turning to this clone: Its specificity is unknown.

The clonotype originates from a woman in her thirties or forties in good health and CMV-seronegative. The sample was PBMCs.

CDR3 nucleotide sequence: TGTGCCAGCAGCTGGGGGGGCGGCTACGAGCAGTACTTC. As protein: CASSWGGGYEQYF. The chain couples TRBV5-4 to TRBJ2-7; a possible D gene is TRBD2 (7 bases). Germline loops: CDR1 SGHNT, CDR2 YYREEE (reference sequence). The germline V and J ends were trimmed by 3 bases and 3 bases, with 10 bases remaining between them. The CDR3 is 13 amino acids.